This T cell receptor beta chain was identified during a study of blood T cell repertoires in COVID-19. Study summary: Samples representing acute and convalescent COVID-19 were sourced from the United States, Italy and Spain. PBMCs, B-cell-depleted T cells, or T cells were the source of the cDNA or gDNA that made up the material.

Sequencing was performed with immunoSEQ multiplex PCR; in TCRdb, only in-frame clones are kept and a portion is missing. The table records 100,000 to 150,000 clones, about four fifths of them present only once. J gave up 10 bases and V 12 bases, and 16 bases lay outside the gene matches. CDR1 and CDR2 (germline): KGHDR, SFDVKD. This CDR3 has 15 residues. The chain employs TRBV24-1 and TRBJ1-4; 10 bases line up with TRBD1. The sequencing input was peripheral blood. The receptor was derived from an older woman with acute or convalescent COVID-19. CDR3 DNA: TGTGCCGCCTACTCACCAAGGACAGGGGGAGGAAAACTGTTTTTT. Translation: CAAYSPRTGGGKLFF.